Each of the 10 T cell receptor beta chains below was sequenced from the same sample in a study of blood T cell repertoires in COVID-19. The data were produced by immunoSEQ multiplex PCR, yet TCRdb's version contains in-frame clones alone and is incomplete. Of 90,000 to 150,000 clones in the sample, roughly 83% were seen once. Sequencing was carried out using peripheral blood. The receptors originated from a woman older than 75 with acute or convalescent COVID-19.

This chain links TRBV11-2 with TRBJ2-1; TRBD2 matches 11 bases. The V and J ends lost 1 base and 2 bases, in that order; junction bases with no gene match: 4. Looked up from germline, CDR1 is SGHAT and CDR2 is FQNNGV. The CDR3 consists of 17 residues. CDR3 sequence (DNA): TGTGCCAGCAGCTTAGTGGCTAGCGGGAGGCCCTACAATGAGCAGTTCTTC. This translates into CASSLVASGRPYNEQFF.

Turning to this clone: Distinct nucleotide sequences in the sample also encode this CDR3. The V and J genes are TRBV30 and TRBJ1-3, with D hard to call. Germline V CDR1 and CDR2: GTSNPN, SVGIG (reference sequence). V was cut by 0 bases and J by 1 base, with 7 bases left in between. This CDR3 contains 14 residues. The CDR3 sequence: CAWSVRGSGNTIYF. The CDR3 bases are TGTGCCTGGAGTGTACGGGGTTCTGGAAACACCATATATTTT. The whole variable domain, filled in from reference TRBV30 and TRBJ1-3, reads SQTIHQWPATLVQPVGSPLSLECTVEGTSNPNLYWYRQAAGRGLQLLFYSVGIGQISSEVPQNLSASRPQDRQFILSSKKLLLSDSGFYLCAWSVRGSGNTIYFGEGSWLTVV.

The V and J genes are TRBV28 and TRBJ1-5, with D maybe TRBD1 (5 bases). CDR1 is MDHEN and CDR2 is SYDVKM in the germline V gene. Trimming removed 5 bases from V and 0 bases from J, with 8 bases in between. The CDR3 loop spans 14 amino acids. CDR3 nucleotides: TGTGCCAGCAGTATGGGGCATAGCAATCAGCCCCAGCATTTT. It translates to CASSMGHSNQPQHF.

The chain carries TRBV19 and TRBJ1-2; D remains ambiguous. Trimming took off 0 bases at V and 4 bases at J, with 9 bases between the two ends. The CDR3 loop spans 14 amino acids. Germline CDR1 is LNHDA and CDR2 is SQIVND (reference sequence). The CDR3 region is CASSIDGRTYGYTF. CDR3 nucleotide sequence: TGTGCCAGTAGTATAGATGGGAGGACCTATGGCTACACCTTC.

The J gene is TRBJ1-1, the V gene TRBV19; possible D gene TRBD1, 6 bases. V was trimmed by 5 bases and J by 0 bases, leaving 16 bases between them. This CDR3 has 16 amino acids. CDR1 is LNHDA, CDR2 SQIVND, per germline (reference sequence). CDR3 in amino acids: CASSDPPGQMNTEAFF. The CDR3 region has the DNA TGTGCCAGTAGTGATCCTCCGGGACAAATGAACACTGAAGCTTTCTTT.

The rearrangement uses TRBV24-1 and TRBJ1-2; 9 bases map to TRBD1. Per the germline V gene, CDR1 is KGHDR and CDR2 is SFDVKD. The CDR3 is 15 residues long. V dropped 4 bases and J dropped 4; count of bases not matched to a gene: 6. CDR3 sequence reads: CATSEPGTGTYGYTF. CDR3 DNA sequence: TGTGCCACCAGTGAACCCGGGACAGGGACCTATGGCTACACCTTC.

This chain joins TRBV3-1 (or the pseudogene TRBV3-2) and TRBJ1-4; the D is unclear. CDR1 and CDR2 from the germline V gene are LGHDT and YNNKEL (reference sequence). The CDR3 has 14 residues. Trimming stripped 1 base from V and 2 bases from J, with 5 bases between. The CDR3 spells CASSQVATNEKLFF. The CDR3 bases are TGTGCCAGCAGCCAAGTAGCTACTAATGAAAAACTGTTTTTT.

This chain links TRBV9 with TRBJ2-6, with D perhaps TRBD1 (5 bases). V gave up 3 bases and J gave up 0 bases, with 7 bases separating them. Per germline, CDR1 SGDLS and CDR2 YYNGEE. The CDR3 is 15 amino acids. The CDR3 loop reads CASSARDSGANVLTF. DNA for the CDR3: TGTGCCAGCAGCGCCAGGGACTCTGGGGCCAACGTCCTGACTTTC.

The chain combines TRBV30 with TRBJ1-3, with 10 bases fitting TRBD1. The CDR3 loop spans 16 amino acids. The J segment lost 6 bases and the V segment lost 1 base, leaving 9 bases of the junction unmatched. Germline V lookup: CDR1 GTSNPN, CDR2 SVGIG (reference sequence). For the CDR3, the DNA is TGTGCCTGGAGTGCGGGGACAGGGGAGGGTCAAAACACCATATATTTT. It encodes CAWSAGTGEGQNTIYF. The entire variable domain, with the rest obtained from reference TRBV30 and TRBJ1-3, is as follows: SQTIHQWPATLVQPVGSPLSLECTVEGTSNPNLYWYRQAAGRGLQLLFYSVGIGQISSEVPQNLSASRPQDRQFILSSKKLLLSDSGFYLCAWSAGTGEGQNTIYFGEGSWLTVV.

The chain has TRBV7-2 and TRBJ1-2; D is perhaps TRBD1 (6 bases). The V end was cut by 0 bases, the J end by 4 bases, with 12 bases between. CDR1 and CDR2 from the germline V gene are SGHTA and FQGNSA. The length of the CDR3 is 15 residues. CDR3 residues: CASSLAGHAAYGYTF. DNA for the CDR3: TGTGCCAGCAGCTTAGCGGGACACGCTGCCTATGGCTACACCTTC.